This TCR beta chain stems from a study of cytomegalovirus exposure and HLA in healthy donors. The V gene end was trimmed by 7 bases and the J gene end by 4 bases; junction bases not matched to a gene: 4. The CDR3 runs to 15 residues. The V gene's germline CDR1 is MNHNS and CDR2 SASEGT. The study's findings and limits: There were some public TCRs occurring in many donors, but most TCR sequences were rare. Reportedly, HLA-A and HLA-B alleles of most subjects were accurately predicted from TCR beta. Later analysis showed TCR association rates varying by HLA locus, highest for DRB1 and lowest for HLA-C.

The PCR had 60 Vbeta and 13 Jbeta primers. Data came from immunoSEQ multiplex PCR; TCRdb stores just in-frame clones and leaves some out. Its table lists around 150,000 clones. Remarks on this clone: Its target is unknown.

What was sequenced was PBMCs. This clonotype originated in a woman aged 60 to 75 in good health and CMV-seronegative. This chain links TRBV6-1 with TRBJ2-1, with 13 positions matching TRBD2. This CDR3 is CASTLTSGGYNEQFF. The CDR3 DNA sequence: TGTGCCAGCACCTTGACTAGCGGGGGGTACAATGAGCAGTTCTTC.